This TCR beta chain was recorded in a study of T cells in Graves' hyperthyroidism and ophthalmopathy. Study outcomes and limitations: A 13 V-J signature model discriminated ophthalmopathy versus stable hyperthyroidism.

Amplification of TCR beta CDR3 regions was performed using RNA transcripts as template. With the HTBI primer set, the TCR CDR3 went through a first round of RT-PCR. One entry per CDR3 protein, called by TCRdb with MiXCR from the multiplex PCR reads. Here the sample spans around 200,000 distinct CDR3 sequences, 18% being singletons. This clonotype was seen repeatedly, ten times or more. Its target is not known. Germline CDR1 MDHEN, CDR2 SYDVKM. This CDR3 is 15 amino acids long. V was clipped by 7 bases and J by 3 bases; unmatched bases: 8. This chain uses TRBV28 with TRBJ1-5; TRBD1 agrees at 8 bases. The sequencing input was blood. The receptor was derived from a man in his forties with Graves' hyperthyroidism. In DNA form, the CDR3 reads TGTGCCAGCAACCCGACAGGGGTAGACAATCAGCCCCAGCATTTT. Translated: CASNPTGVDNQPQHF.